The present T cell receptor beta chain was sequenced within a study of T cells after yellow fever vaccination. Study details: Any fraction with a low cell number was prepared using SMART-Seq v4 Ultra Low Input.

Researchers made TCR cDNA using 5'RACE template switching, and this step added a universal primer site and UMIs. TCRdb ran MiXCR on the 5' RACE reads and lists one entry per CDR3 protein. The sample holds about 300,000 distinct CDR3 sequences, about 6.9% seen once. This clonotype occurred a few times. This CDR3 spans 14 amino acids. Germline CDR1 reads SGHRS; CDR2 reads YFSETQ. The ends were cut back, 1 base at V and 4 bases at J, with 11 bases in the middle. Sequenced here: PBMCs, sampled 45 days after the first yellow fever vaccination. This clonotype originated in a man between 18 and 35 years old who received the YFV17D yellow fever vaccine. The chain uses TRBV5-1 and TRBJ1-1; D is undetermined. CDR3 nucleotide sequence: TGCGCCAGCAGCTTGACGCCAGAGAGCACTGAAGCTTTCTTT. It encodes CASSLTPESTEAFF.